These T cell receptor beta chains were read from a single sample in a study of radiation and T cells in renal cell carcinoma. Data came from immunoSEQ multiplex PCR; TCRdb stores just in-frame clones and leaves some out. This table holds over 60,000 clones, 70% to 90% found once. The source was blood, collected from a patient whose treatment included radiotherapy and nephrectomy. The receptors originated from a woman between 45 and 60 years old with renal cell carcinoma. The CDR3 runs from the conserved cysteine through the conserved F or W. Fields, in order: CDR3 length, V gene, clone size, J gene, D gene, CDR3 DNA, CDR3 protein. The D gene is left open where the match is weak. Clone size, where shown, is once, few, many, or a class for clones that have expanded.

14	TRBV18	.	TRBJ2-7	TRBD1	TGTGCCAGCTCACCAGACAGGGAGTCGAACGAGCAGTACTTC	CASSPDRESNEQYF
14	TRBV27	.	TRBJ1-1	.	TGTGCCAGCAGTTTGGGGGGAGGGAACACTGAAGCTTTCTTT	CASSLGGGNTEAFF
14	TRBV14	.	TRBJ2-7	.	TGTGCCAGCAGCCAAGTGGGAGCAGTAGTCATGCAGTACTTC	CASSQVGAVVMQYF
20	TRBV5-1	.	TRBJ2-3	.	TGCGCCAGCAGCTCATTGGGATCTATTGGGTATGGAGAATTTACAGATACGCAGTATTTT	CASSSLGSIGYGEFTDTQYF
14	TRBV2	.	TRBJ2-3	.	TGTGCCAGCAGTGAAGGGACGGATACGGATACGCAGTATTTT	CASSEGTDTDTQYF
14	TRBV15	.	TRBJ2-5	.	TGTGCCACCAGCATTAGGGGATGGCAAGAGACCCAGTACTTC	CATSIRGWQETQYF
13	TRBV19	.	TRBJ1-2	.	TGTGCCACCACACCCACAGGGTCGTCCGGCTACACCTTC	CATTPTGSSGYTF
15	TRBV7-2	.	TRBJ1-5	.	TGTGCCAGCAGCTTAGATGGACAGCGCAATCAGCCCCAGCATTTT	CASSLDGQRNQPQHF
14	TRBV29-1	few	TRBJ1-1	.	TGCAGCGTTGCACAACGACAGAGGAACACTGAAGCTTTCTTT	CSVAQRQRNTEAFF
16	TRBV4-2	.	TRBJ2-3	TRBD2	TGTGCCAGCAGCCAAATGCCTAGCGGGAATGGAGATACGCAGTATTTT	CASSQMPSGNGDTQYF
16	TRBV14	.	TRBJ2-1	.	TGTGCCAGCAGCCAAGGTCGTTGGGGGGCTGGTGATGAGCAGTTCTTC	CASSQGRWGAGDEQFF
16	TRBV21-1	.	TRBJ2-7	.	TGTGCCAGCACCTCTAGGTCCCGGAGTCCCCTCTACGAGCAGTACTTC	CASTSRSRSPLYEQYF
16	TRBV11-2	.	TRBJ2-7	TRBD2	TGTGCCAGCAGCCCCCCAGGACTAGCGGGGATCTACGAGCAGTACTTC	CASSPPGLAGIYEQYF
17	TRBV4-3	.	TRBJ2-1	TRBD2	TGCGCCAGCAGCCAAAGGGCCCTAGCGGGAGAGTCAAATGAGCAGTTCTTC	CASSQRALAGESNEQFF
14	TRBV5-1	.	TRBJ2-5	.	TGCGCCAGCAGCCAAGACAGGCAAAGGGAGACCCAGTACTTC	CASSQDRQRETQYF
12	TRBV5-6	.	TRBJ2-7	.	TGTGCCAGCAGCACAGGGAACTACGAGCAGTACTTC	CASSTGNYEQYF
12	TRBV19	.	TRBJ1-2	.	TGTGCCAGTAGAAGGGGGGACTATGGCTACACCTTC	CASRRGDYGYTF
15	TRBV5-1	.	TRBJ1-6	TRBD1	TGCGCCAGCAGCTCGGCCGGGACAGGGGGTTCACCCCTCCACTTT	CASSSAGTGGSPLHF
14	TRBV10-3	.	TRBJ2-1	TRBD2	TGTGCCATCAGTGAGCAGAGCGGGGGCAATGAGCAGTTCTTC	CAISEQSGGNEQFF
13	TRBV10-2	.	TRBJ2-5	.	TGCGCCAGCAGAGGACAGCCCCAAGAGACCCAGTACTTC	CASRGQPQETQYF
16	TRBV5-6	.	TRBJ2-3	TRBD2	TGTGCCAGCAGCCAAACTAGCGGGGGGGACACAGATACGCAGTATTTT	CASSQTSGGDTDTQYF
13	TRBV10-3	.	TRBJ2-7	.	TGTGCCGGGCGCGGACAGAGCTCCTACGAGCAGTACTTC	CAGRGQSSYEQYF
12	TRBV6-6	.	TRBJ1-1	TRBD1	TGTGCCAGCAGGGGGACAGGCCCCTTGGGTTTCTTT	CASRGTGPLGFF
15	TRBV6-6	.	TRBJ1-1	.	TGTGCCAGCAGTTACTCTGGAAAGGGGGGCACTGAAGCTTTCTTT	CASSYSGKGGTEAFF
15	TRBV7-2	.	TRBJ2-3	TRBD1	TGTGCCAGCAGCGTAACAGGGGGGCGGACAGATACGCAGTATTTT	CASSVTGGRTDTQYF
16	TRBV7-3	.	TRBJ2-3	.	TGTGCCAGCAGCGGCATCGCTGACGGGAGAGGAGATACGCAGTATTTT	CASSGIADGRGDTQYF
13	TRBV4-2	.	TRBJ2-7	TRBD2	TGTGCCTCCAAGGGCCTAGCGGACTACGAGCAGTACTTC	CASKGLADYEQYF
15	TRBV6-1	.	TRBJ2-7	TRBD2	TGTGCCAGCATTTTCGGGACTAGCGGCTCCTACGAGCAGTACTTC	CASIFGTSGSYEQYF
14	TRBV19	.	TRBJ2-7	.	TGTGCCAGTAGCCTAACCTCAGGACTGGGCGAGCAGTACTTC	CASSLTSGLGEQYF
12	TRBV28	.	TRBJ2-2	.	TGTGCCAGCAGCCCCCCCCCGGGGGAGCTGTTTTTT	CASSPPPGELFF
11	TRBV6-5	.	TRBJ2-7	.	TGTGCCAGCTTTGGATCCTACGAGCAGTACTTC	CASFGSYEQYF
17	TRBV4-2	.	TRBJ2-6	.	TGTGCCAGCAGCCAAAGAGGAACCCAATCTGGGGCCAACGTCCTGACTTTC	CASSQRGTQSGANVLTF
16	TRBV5-4	.	TRBJ1-2	.	TGTGCCAGCAGCTTGGGTGCTAGACATGGAATTCGCGGCTACACCTTC	CASSLGARHGIRGYTF
14	TRBV30	.	TRBJ2-1	.	TGTGCCTGGAGTGCAGGGGCTACCTACAATGAGCAGTTCTTC	CAWSAGATYNEQFF
15	TRBV15	.	TRBJ2-5	TRBD2	TGTGCCACCAGCAGATCGCTAGCGGATCAAGAGACCCAGTACTTC	CATSRSLADQETQYF
12	TRBV28	.	TRBJ2-3	.	TGTGCCAGCAGTTCCTACACAGATACGCAGTATTTT	CASSSYTDTQYF